This T cell receptor (beta chain) was sequenced for a study of regulatory T cells in long-lasting Graves disease. With iRepertoire HTBI primers and Arm-PCR of CDR3 regions, TCR beta libraries were built. TCRdb re-analysed the multiplex PCR reads in MiXCR, keeping a single row per CDR3 protein. The table shows approximately 230,000 distinct CDR3 sequences, with around 20% occurring only once. This clonotype was recorded many times. Its antigen is not known. The germline gives CDR1 MNHEY, CDR2 SVGEGT. This CDR3 spans 15 amino acids. V lost 6 bases to trimming and J lost 4 bases; unmatched junction nucleotides: 8. Specified time point: newly diagnosed GD, antithyroid drugs for less than 3 months. From PBMCs, RNA was extracted and then used to make the TCR library. Overall study findings and caveats: TRBV28, TRBJ1-2 and TRBJ2-5 emerged as the favored segments in persistent disease. A reduction in accuracy may have resulted from the small sample size. Less diverse TCR repertoires were seen in persistent Graves' patients than in newly diagnosed ones.

This clonotype was obtained from a female donor with Graves disease. V gene TRBV6-2 or TRBV6-3 combines with J gene TRBJ2-3; 9 positions agree with TRBD2. The source was peripheral blood mononuclear cells (PBMCs), collected at new diagnosis, from a patient treated with antithyroid drugs. The CDR3 loop is CASRGEAGGPDTQYF. As DNA, the CDR3 is TGTGCCAGCAGGGGGGAAGCGGGAGGACCAGATACGCAGTATTTT.